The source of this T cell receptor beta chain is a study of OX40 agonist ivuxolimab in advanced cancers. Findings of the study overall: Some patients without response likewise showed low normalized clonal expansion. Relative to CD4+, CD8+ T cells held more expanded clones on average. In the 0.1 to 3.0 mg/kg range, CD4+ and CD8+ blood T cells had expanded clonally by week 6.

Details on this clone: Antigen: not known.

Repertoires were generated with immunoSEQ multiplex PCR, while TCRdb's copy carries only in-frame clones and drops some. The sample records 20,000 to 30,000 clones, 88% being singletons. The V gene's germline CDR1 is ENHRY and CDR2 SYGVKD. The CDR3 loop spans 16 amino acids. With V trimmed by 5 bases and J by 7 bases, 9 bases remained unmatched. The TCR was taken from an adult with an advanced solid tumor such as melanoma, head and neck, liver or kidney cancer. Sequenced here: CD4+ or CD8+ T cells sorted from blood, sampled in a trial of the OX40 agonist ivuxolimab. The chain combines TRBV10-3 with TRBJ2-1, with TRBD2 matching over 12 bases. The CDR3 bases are TGTGCCATCAGTACGGCACTAGCGGGAGGCTGGAATGAGCAGTTCTTC. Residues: CAISTALAGGWNEQFF.